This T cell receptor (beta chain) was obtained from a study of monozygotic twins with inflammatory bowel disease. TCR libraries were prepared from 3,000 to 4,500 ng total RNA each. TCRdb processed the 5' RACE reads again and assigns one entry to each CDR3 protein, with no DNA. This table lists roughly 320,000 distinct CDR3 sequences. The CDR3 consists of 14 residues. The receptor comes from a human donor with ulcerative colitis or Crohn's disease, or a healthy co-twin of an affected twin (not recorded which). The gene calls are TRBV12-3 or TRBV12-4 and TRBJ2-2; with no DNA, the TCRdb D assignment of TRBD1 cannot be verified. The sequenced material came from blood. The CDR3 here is CASRAGAPAGELFF.